This T cell receptor beta chain is from a study of T cells in Graves' hyperthyroidism and ophthalmopathy. Amplified TCR beta CDR3 regions derived from RNA transcripts. The HTBI primer set served for first-round RT-PCR of the TCR CDR3. MiXCR, run by TCRdb on the multiplex PCR reads, gives a single entry per CDR3 protein. Of some 800,000 distinct CDR3 sequences listed, roughly 40% are singletons. Looked up from germline, CDR1 is SEHNR and CDR2 is FQNEAQ (reference sequence). There are 14 residues in the CDR3. Notes on this clonotype: A junction boundary mismatches the germline segment, possibly from a read error.

Sequencing used blood. The receptor was derived from a man aged 18 to 29 with Graves' hyperthyroidism. The rearrangement uses TRBV7-9 and TRBJ2-5, with D perhaps TRBD1 or TRBD2 (5 bases each). The chain's CDR3 is CASSWQGPQVTQYF. The CDR3 DNA sequence: TGTGCCAGCAGCTGGCAGGGACCCCAAGTGACCCAGTACTTC.